The rows below give T cell receptor beta chains drawn from one sample of a study of shared clonotypes between healthy human individuals. Produced via immunoSEQ multiplex PCR; TCRdb's table is partial and in-frame only. Counted here are a few million clones, 93% occurring once; the ten biggest clones make up about 1.7%. The sample was naive CD8+ T cells from PBMCs. These TCRs come from a man aged 18 to 29 in good health. Some clones in this sample may be carry-over from other donors' samples. Both conserved end residues are part of each CDR3.

15	TRBJ2-5	TRBV9	CASSVEAGEGETQYF
13	TRBJ2-1	TRBV11-3	CASSLGSGAEQFF
18	TRBJ2-5	TRBV5-4	CASSYVGSHRGSEETQYF
14	TRBJ1-4	TRBV21-1	CASSKGRGNEKLFF
17	TRBJ2-4	TRBV6-1	CASREKTGGIAKNIQYF
10	TRBJ1-1	TRBV9	CASSDFEAFF
13	TRBJ1-5	TRBV27	CASRPGGMGPQHF
16	TRBJ2-7	TRBV6-6	CASSFPTGIDSYEQYF
15	TRBJ1-4	TRBV6-6	CASSPHRGPGEKLFF
14	TRBJ2-1	TRBV9	CASSVAGRSNEQFF
11	TRBJ2-3	TRBV9	CASSVADTQYF
16	TRBJ1-3	TRBV7-6	CASSLGRGFSGNTIYF
15	TRBJ1-4	TRBV6-5	CASSYSERPNEKLFF
14	TRBJ2-2	TRBV9	CASSSRHTTGELFF
13	TRBJ2-1	TRBV28	CASRFPGSNEQFF
13	TRBJ2-7	TRBV6-6	CATSRGAAYEQYF
12	TRBJ1-2	TRBV27	CASGPQIYGYTF
12	TRBJ2-7	TRBV29-1	CSAGTGIYEQYF
17	TRBJ2-1	TRBV4-1	CASSPGTPQSFINEQFF
14	TRBJ2-7	TRBV5-6	CASSFAPGPYEQYF